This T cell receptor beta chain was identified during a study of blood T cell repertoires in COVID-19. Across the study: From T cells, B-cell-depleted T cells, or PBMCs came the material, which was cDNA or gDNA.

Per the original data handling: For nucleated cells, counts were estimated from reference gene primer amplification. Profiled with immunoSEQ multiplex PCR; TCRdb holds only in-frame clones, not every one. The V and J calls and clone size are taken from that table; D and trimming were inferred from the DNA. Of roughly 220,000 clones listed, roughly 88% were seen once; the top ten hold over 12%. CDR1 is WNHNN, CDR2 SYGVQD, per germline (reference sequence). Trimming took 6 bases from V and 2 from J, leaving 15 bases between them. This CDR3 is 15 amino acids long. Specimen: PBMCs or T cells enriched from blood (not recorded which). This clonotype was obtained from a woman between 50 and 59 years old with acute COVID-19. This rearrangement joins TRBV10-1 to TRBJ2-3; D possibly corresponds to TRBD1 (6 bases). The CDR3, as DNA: TGCGCCAGCAGCGCGGACAGCCTCAACACAGATACGCAGTATTTT. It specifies CASSADSLNTDTQYF.